Below are 11 T cell receptor beta chains sequenced from a single sample in a study of Graves' ophthalmopathy and Graves' hyperthyroidism. TCR beta CDR3 regions were amplified from RNA transcripts. First-round RT-PCR relied on HTBI primers, and a second-round multiplex PCR came next. Via MiXCR, TCRdb re-called the multiplex PCR reads, giving one row per CDR3 protein. Of around 400,000 distinct CDR3 sequences in the sample, approximately 20% were seen once. The source material was peripheral blood. The receptor set was obtained from a young woman with Graves' ophthalmopathy.

The chain links TRBV25-1 to TRBJ1-2; D unresolved. CDR1 MGHDK and CDR2 SYGVNS come from the germline V gene. The CDR3 sequence is 14 residues long. V was clipped by 3 bases and J by 6 bases, with 14 bases between them. The CDR3 bases are TGTGCCAGCAGTGAGATTGGAAACGAGGATGGCTACACCTTC. Amino acid sequence: CASSEIGNEDGYTF.

In its sample, this clonotype was seen many times. This chain links TRBV7-9 with TRBJ2-2; 11 positions match TRBD2. CDR1 is SEHNR and CDR2 is FQNEAQ in the germline V gene (reference sequence). The CDR3 has 15 amino acids. The trim removed 4 bases at V and 4 bases at J, leaving 2 bases unmatched. In DNA, the CDR3 is TGTGCCAGCAGCTCACTAGCGGGGGTCACCGGGGAGCTGTTTTTT. This sequence encodes CASSSLAGVTGELFF.

This clonotype was counted only a few times. This chain uses TRBV28 with TRBJ2-4; a weak D match, TRBD2 (5 bases). Germline CDR1 MDHEN, CDR2 SYDVKM. The CDR3 has 16 amino acids. Trimming left V 0 bases short and J 1 base short, with 10 bases between. As DNA, the CDR3 is TGTGCCAGCAGTTTATGGGAGGATGGTGCCAAAAACATTCAGTACTTC. This translates into CASSLWEDGAKNIQYF.

This clonotype was counted many times. This chain uses TRBV24-1 with TRBJ2-5; D remains unclear. V gave up 5 bases and J gave up 2 bases, with 20 bases separating them. The CDR3 is made up of 17 amino acids. Germline V gene sequence: CDR1 KGHDR, CDR2 SFDVKD. CDR3 coding DNA: TGTGCCACCAGTGGCAAAACGTTGGGTGGCGGTCAAGAGACCCAGTACTTC. Translating gives CATSGKTLGGGQETQYF.

V and J are TRBV6-1 and TRBJ2-5; maybe TRBD2 (5 bases). CDR3 length equals 13 residues. The V and J ends lost 6 bases and 4 bases respectively, with 12 bases between them. Germline CDR1 and CDR2: MNHNS and SASEGT. Written as DNA, the CDR3 is TGTGCCAGCAGCGCAACTAGTGGAGAGACCCAGTACTTC. Its translation is CASSATSGETQYF.

This clonotype has ten or more counts. This chain connects TRBV20-1 to TRBJ1-5; a weak D match, TRBD1 (6 bases). Trimming cost V 4 bases and J 7 bases, with 11 bases left between them. The length of the CDR3 is 12 residues. The germline V gene encodes CDR1 DFQATT and CDR2 SNEGSKA (reference sequence). The CDR3 loop reads CSAIKQGQPQHF. The DNA of the CDR3 is TGCAGTGCTATAAAACAGGGACAGCCCCAGCATTTT.

The chain has TRBV27 and TRBJ2-7, with 9 bases that match TRBD1. The CDR3 is made up of 14 amino acids. Germline V gene sequence: CDR1 MNHEY, CDR2 SMNVEV (reference sequence). V lost 1 base to trimming and J lost 6 bases; unmatched junction nucleotides: 4. The CDR3 DNA reads TGTGCCAGCAGTTTATTGGGGACAGGGCTCGAGCAGTACTTC. Its protein is CASSLLGTGLEQYF.

There are many counts of this clonotype. The chain combines TRBV5-1 with TRBJ1-3; TRBD1 matches 8 bases. Germline V gives CDR1 SGHRS, CDR2 YFSETQ. This CDR3 spans 15 amino acids. J lost 4 bases, V lost 3 bases, and 6 bases had no gene match. In DNA form, the CDR3 reads TGCGCCAGCAGCTCACTCGGACAGGGAGGAAACACCATATATTTT. Amino acids: CASSSLGQGGNTIYF.

This clonotype was found many times. The chain combines TRBV6-4 with TRBJ1-1; TRBD1 agrees at 7 bases. CDR1 is MRHNA, CDR2 SNTAGT, per germline. V shed 6 bases and J 2 bases; nucleotides not matched to a gene: 15. This CDR3 spans 17 amino acids. In DNA, the CDR3 is TGTGCCAGCAGCCTTTCTAGCCAGGGGGTAGAAAACACTGAAGCTTTCTTT. Translation gives CASSLSSQGVENTEAFF.

This rearrangement joins TRBV28 to TRBJ2-2; D possibly corresponds to TRBD1 (5 bases). Trimming removed 4 bases from V and 4 bases from J, with 16 bases in between. Germline V gene data show CDR1 as MDHEN and CDR2 as SYDVKM. The CDR3 extends over 16 amino acids. CDR3 sequence: CASSSTSTVFTGELFF. CDR3 in DNA: TGTGCCAGCAGTTCGACATCGACAGTTTTCACCGGGGAGCTGTTTTTT. Using reference TRBV28 and TRBJ2-2 for the parts outside the CDR3, the full variable domain is DVKVTQSSRYLVKRTGEKVFLECVQDMDHENMFWYRQDPGLGLRLIYFSYDVKMKEKGDIPEGYSVSREKKERFSLILESASTNQTSMYLCASSSTSTVFTGELFFGEGSRLTVL.

The V call is TRBV28, the J call TRBJ2-7; 7 bases align to TRBD1. The V gene end was trimmed by 2 bases and the J gene end by 5 bases; junction bases not matched to a gene: 9. The CDR3 totals 15 residues. Looked up from germline, CDR1 is MDHEN and CDR2 is SYDVKM. CDR3 in DNA: TGTGCCAGCAGTTTACATTCAGACAGGGACGACGAGCAGTACTTC. This sequence encodes CASSLHSDRDDEQYF.